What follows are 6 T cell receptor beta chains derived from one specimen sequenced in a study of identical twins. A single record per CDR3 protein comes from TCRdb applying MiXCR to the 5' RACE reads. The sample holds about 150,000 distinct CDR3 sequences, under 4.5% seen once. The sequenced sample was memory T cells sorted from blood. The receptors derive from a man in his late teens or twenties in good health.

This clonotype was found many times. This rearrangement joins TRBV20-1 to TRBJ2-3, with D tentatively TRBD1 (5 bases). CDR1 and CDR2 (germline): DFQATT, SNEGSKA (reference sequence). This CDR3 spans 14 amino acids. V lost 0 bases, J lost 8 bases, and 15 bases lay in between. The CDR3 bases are TGCAGTGCTAGAGAGACTCCTTTTAGGGGTACGCAGTATTTT. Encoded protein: CSARETPFRGTQYF.

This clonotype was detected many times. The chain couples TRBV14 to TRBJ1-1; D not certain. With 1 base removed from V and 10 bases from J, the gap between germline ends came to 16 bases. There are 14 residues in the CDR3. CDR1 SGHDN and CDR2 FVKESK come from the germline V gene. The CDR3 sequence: CASSQGSGVLPAFF. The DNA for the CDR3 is TGTGCCAGCAGCCAAGGCAGCGGAGTTCTCCCAGCTTTCTTT.

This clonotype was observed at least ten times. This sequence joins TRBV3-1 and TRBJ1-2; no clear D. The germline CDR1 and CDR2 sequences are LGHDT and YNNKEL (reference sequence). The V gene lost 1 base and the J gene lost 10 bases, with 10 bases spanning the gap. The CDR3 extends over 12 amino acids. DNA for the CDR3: TGTGCCAGCAGCCAAGGCGTCGCGACCTACACCTTC. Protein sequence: CASSQGVATYTF.

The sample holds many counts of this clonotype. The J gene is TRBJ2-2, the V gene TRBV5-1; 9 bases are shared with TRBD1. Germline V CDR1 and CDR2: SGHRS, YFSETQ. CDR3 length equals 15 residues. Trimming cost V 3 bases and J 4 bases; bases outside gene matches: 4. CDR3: CASSYGTGRTGELFF. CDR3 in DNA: TGCGCCAGCAGCTACGGGACAGGGCGCACCGGGGAGCTGTTTTTT. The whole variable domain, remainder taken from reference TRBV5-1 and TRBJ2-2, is KAGVTQTPRYLIKTRGQQVTLSCSPISGHRSVSWYQQTPGQGLQFLFEYFSETQRNKGNFPGRFSGRQFSNSRSEMNVSTLELGDSALYLCASSYGTGRTGELFFGEGSRLTVL.

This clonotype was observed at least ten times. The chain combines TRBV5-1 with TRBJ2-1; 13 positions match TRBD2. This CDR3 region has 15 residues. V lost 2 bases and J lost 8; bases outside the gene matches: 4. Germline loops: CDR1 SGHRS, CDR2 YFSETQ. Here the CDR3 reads CASSLRTSGGDEQFF. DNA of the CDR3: TGCGCCAGCAGCTTACGCACTAGCGGGGGGGATGAGCAGTTCTTC. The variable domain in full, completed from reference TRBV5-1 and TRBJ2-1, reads KAGVTQTPRYLIKTRGQQVTLSCSPISGHRSVSWYQQTPGQGLQFLFEYFSETQRNKGNFPGRFSGRQFSNSRSEMNVSTLELGDSALYLCASSLRTSGGDEQFFGPGTRLTVL.

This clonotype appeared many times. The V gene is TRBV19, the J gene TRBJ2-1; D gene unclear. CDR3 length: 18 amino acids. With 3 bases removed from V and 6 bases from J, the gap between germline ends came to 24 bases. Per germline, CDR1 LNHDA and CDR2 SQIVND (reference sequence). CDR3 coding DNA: TGTGCCAGTAGTATCTCGATGATTGGGGTTGGTAGTTCCAATGAGCAGTTCTTC. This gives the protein CASSISMIGVGSSNEQFF.